The clone carrying this T cell receptor beta chain was seen at least ten times. As yet, its antigen is unknown. The data stem from a study of T-cell reconstitution after alpha-beta-depleted transplantation in children. Unique molecular identifiers were used in preparing the TCRbeta library. One entry per CDR3 protein, called by TCRdb with MiXCR from the PCR reads. The sample holds around 130,000 distinct CDR3 sequences, more than 9.5% seen once. Findings and limits, study-wide: T-cell counts and diversity were attributed mostly to newly produced T cells one year after transplant. The study reportedly traced alpha-beta T cells about two months after transplant to several hundred expanded graft clones.

The CDR3 is made up of 15 amino acids. The J segment lost 2 bases and the V segment lost 5 bases, leaving 4 bases of the junction unmatched. This clonotype was obtained from a girl less than two years old who had a stem cell transplant for combined immunodeficiency, so the T cells may come from the graft donor. Sample: PBMCs, mostly from graft donor cells, taken 180 days after TCRalphabeta/CD19-depleted stem cell transplant. The V and J genes are TRBV12-3 or TRBV12-4 and TRBJ2-5; 11 bases are shared with TRBD1. The CDR3 sequence is CASSPGQGVQETQYF. The CDR3 DNA follows: TGTGCCAGCAGTCCGGGACAGGGGGTACAAGAGACCCAGTACTTC.